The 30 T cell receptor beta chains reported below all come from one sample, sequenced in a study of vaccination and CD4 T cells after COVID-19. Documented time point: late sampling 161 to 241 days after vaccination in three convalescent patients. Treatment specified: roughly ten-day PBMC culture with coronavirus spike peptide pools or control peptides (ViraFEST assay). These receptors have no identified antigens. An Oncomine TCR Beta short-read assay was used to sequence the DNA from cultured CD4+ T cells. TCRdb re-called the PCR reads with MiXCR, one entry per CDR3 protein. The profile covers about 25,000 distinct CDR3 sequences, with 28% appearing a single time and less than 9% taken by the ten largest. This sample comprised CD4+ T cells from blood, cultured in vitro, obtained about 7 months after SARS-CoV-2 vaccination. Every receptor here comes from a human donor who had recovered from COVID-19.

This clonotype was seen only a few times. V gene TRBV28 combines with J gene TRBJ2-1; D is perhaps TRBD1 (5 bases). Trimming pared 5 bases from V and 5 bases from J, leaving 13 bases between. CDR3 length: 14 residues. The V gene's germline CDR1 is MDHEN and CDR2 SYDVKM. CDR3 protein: CASSQGRRDNEQFF. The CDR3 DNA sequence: TGTGCCAGCAGTCAGGGTCGACGAGACAATGAGCAGTTCTTC.

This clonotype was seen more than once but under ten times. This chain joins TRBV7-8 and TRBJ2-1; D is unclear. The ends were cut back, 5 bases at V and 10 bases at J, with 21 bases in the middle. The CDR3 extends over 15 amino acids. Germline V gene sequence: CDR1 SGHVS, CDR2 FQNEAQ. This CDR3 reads CASSRRRANGWEQFF. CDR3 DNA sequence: TGTGCCAGCAGCCGCCGGAGAGCTAACGGTTGGGAGCAGTTCTTC.

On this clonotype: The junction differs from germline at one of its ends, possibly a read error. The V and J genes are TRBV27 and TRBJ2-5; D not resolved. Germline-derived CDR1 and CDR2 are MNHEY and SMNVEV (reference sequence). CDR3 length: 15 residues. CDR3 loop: CAGSLSPLVAGTQYF. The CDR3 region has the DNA TGTGCCGGCAGCCTCTCCCCCCTAGTAGCAGGGACCCAGTACTTC.

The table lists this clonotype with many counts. This CDR3 is CSARTGINQPQHF. CDR3 bases: TGCAGTGCTCGAACAGGGATCAATCAGCCCCAGCATTTT. V and J are TRBV20-1 and TRBJ1-5; possibly TRBD1 for D (6 bases). CDR3 length: 13 amino acids. V was shortened by 5 bases and J by 3 bases, with 11 bases between the two germline ends. Germline CDR1 DFQATT, CDR2 SNEGSKA (reference sequence).

CDR3 residues: CATSDLTTSGKETQYF. DNA for the CDR3: TGTGCCACCAGTGACCTTACGACTAGCGGGAAAGAGACCCAGTACTTC. This chain uses TRBV24-1 with TRBJ2-5, with 11 positions matching TRBD2. Trimming cost V 4 bases and J 3 bases; bases outside gene matches: 6. The CDR3 is made up of 16 amino acids. CDR1 is KGHDR and CDR2 is SFDVKD in the germline V gene.

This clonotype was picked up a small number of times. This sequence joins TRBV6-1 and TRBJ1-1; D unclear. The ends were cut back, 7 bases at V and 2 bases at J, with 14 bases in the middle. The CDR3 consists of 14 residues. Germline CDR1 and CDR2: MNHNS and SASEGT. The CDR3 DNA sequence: TGTGCCAGCATACTGTCTTCTGCCAACACTGAAGCTTTCTTT. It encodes CASILSSANTEAFF.

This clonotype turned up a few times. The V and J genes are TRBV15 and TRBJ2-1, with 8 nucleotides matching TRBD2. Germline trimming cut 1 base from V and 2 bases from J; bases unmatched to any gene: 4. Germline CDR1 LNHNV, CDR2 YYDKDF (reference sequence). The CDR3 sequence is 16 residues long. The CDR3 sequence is CATSRVLSGAYNEQFF. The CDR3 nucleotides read TGTGCCACCAGCAGAGTACTTAGCGGGGCCTACAATGAGCAGTTCTTC.

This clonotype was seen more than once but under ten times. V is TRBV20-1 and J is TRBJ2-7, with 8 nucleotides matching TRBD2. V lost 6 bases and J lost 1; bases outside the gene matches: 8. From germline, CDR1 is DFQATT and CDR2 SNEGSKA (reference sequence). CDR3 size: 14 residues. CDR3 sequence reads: CSAETSGASYEQYF. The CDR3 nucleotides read TGCAGTGCCGAAACTAGCGGAGCTTCCTACGAGCAGTACTTC.

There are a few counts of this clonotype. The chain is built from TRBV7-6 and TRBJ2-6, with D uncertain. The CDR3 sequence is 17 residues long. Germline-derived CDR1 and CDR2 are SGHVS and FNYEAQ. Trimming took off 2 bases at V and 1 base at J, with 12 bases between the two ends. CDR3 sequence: CASSLSTAESGANVLTF. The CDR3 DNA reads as TGTGCCAGCAGCTTATCTACGGCGGAATCTGGGGCCAACGTCCTGACTTTC.

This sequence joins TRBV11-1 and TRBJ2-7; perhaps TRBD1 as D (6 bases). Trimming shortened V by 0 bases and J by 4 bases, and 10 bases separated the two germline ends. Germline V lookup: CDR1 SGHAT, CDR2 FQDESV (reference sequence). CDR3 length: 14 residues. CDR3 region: CASSLAVQGYEQYF. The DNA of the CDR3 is TGTGCCAGCAGCTTAGCGGTACAGGGATACGAGCAGTACTTC.

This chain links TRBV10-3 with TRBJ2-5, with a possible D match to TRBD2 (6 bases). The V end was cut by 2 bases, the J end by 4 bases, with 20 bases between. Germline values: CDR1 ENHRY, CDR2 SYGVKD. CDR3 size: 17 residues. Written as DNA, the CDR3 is TGTGCCATCAGTGAGAGGCCTTCTAGCGCCGGGGTAGAGACCCAGTACTTC. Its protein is CAISERPSSAGVETQYF.

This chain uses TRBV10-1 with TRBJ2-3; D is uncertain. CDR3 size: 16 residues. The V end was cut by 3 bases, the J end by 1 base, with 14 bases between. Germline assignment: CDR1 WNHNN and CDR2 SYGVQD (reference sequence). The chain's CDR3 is CASSDNLGSRTDTQYF. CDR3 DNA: TGCGCCAGCAGTGATAATTTGGGGTCCCGCACAGATACGCAGTATTTT.

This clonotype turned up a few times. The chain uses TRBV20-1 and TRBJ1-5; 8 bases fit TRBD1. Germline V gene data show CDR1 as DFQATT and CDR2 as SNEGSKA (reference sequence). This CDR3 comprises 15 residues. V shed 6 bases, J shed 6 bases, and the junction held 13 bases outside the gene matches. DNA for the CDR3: TGCAGTGCGCAACTCGGCAGGGGGCGCAGTCAGCCCCAGCATTTT. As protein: CSAQLGRGRSQPQHF.

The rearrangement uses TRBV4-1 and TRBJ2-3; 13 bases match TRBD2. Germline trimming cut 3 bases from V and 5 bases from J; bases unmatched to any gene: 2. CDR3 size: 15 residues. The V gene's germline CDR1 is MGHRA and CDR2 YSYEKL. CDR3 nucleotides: TGCGCCAGCAGCCAGGGACTAGCGGGAATAGATACGCAGTATTTT. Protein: CASSQGLAGIDTQYF.

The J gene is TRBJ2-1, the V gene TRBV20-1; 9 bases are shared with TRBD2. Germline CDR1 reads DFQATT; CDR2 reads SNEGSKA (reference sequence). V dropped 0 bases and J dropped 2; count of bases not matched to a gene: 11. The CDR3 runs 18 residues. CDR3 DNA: TGCAGTGCTAGAGATCCTAAGGCTAGCGGGAATACCTACAATGAGCAGTTCTTC. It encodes CSARDPKASGNTYNEQFF.

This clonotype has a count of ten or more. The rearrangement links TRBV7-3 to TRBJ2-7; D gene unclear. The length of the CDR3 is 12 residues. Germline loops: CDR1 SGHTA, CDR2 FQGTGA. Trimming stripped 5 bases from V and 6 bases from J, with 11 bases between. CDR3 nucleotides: TGTGCCAGCAGCGGCCATTCCCGCGAGCAGTACTTC. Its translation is CASSGHSREQYF.

The CDR3 is CSARNLAGIGELFF. CDR3 nucleotide sequence: TGCAGTGCAAGGAATCTAGCGGGAATCGGGGAGCTGTTTTTT. The chain recombines TRBV20-1 with TRBJ2-2; 9 bases are shared with TRBD2. Germline trimming cut 6 bases from V and 7 bases from J; bases unmatched to any gene: 9. The CDR3 spans 14 residues. CDR1 and CDR2 (germline): DFQATT, SNEGSKA (reference sequence).

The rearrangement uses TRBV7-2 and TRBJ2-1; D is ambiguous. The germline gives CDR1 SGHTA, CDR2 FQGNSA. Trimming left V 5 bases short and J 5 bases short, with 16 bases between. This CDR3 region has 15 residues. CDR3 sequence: CASSPEWALNNEQFF. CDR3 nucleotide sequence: TGTGCCAGCAGCCCCGAGTGGGCGTTGAACAATGAGCAGTTCTTC. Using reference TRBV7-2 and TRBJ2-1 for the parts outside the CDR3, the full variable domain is GAGVSQSPSNKVTEKGKDVELRCDPISGHTALYWYRQSLGQGLEFLIYFQGNSAPDKSGLPSDRFSAERTGGSVSTLTIQRTQQEDSAVYLCASSPEWALNNEQFFGPGTRLTVL.

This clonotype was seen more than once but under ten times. CDR3 loop: CASSHADTQYF. Here the CDR3 DNA reads TGTGCCAGCAGCCACGCAGATACGCAGTATTTT. This chain joins TRBV7-3 and TRBJ2-3, with unresolved D. V lost 5 bases, J lost 4 bases, and 4 bases lay in between. The CDR3 runs to 11 residues. CDR1 is SGHTA, CDR2 FQGTGA, per germline.

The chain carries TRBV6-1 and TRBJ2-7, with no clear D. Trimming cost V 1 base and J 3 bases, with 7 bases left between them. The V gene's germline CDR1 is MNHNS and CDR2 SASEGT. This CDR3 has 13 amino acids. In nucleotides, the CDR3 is TGTGCCAGCAGTGAAGAAGTTATCTACGAGCAGTACTTC. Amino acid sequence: CASSEEVIYEQYF.

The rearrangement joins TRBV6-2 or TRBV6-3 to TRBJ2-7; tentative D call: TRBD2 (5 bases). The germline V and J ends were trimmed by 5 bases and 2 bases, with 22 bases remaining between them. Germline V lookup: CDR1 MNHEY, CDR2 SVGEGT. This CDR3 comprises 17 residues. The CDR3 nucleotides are TGTGCCAGCAGTACTCGAGGGTACGGTAGAACTGCCTACGAGCAGTACTTC. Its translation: CASSTRGYGRTAYEQYF.

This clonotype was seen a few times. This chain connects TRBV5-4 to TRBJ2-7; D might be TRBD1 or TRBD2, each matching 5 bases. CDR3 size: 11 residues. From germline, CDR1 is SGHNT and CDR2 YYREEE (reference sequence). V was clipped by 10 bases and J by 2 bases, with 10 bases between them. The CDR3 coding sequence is TGTGCCGAGGGGACCACCTACGAGCAGTACTTC. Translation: CAEGTTYEQYF.

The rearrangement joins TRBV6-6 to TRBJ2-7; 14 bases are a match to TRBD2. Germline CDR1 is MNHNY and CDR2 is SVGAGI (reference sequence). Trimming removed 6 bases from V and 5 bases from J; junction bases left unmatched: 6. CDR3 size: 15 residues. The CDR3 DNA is TGTGCCAGCAGACCTGGACTAGCGGGGGGCCACGAGCAGTACTTC. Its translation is CASRPGLAGGHEQYF.

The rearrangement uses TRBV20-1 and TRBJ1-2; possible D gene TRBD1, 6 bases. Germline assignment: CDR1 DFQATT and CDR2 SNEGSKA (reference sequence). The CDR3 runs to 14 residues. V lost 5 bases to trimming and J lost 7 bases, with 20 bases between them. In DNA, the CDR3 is TGCAGTGCTCCTACAAACAGGGCATCGGGTGGCTACACCTTC. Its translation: CSAPTNRASGGYTF.

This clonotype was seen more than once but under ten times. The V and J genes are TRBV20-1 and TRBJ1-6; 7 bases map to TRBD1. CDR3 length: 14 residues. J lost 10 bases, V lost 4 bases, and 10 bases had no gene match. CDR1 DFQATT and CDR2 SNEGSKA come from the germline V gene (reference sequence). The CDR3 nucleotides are TGCAGTGCTAAGACAGGGCAGCTGAACTCACCCCTCCACTTT. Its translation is CSAKTGQLNSPLHF.

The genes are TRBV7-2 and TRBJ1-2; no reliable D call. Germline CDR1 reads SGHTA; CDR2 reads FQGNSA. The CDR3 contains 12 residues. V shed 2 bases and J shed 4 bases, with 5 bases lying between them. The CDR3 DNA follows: TGTGCCAGCAGCTTAAGCAGCTATGGCTACACCTTC. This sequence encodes CASSLSSYGYTF.

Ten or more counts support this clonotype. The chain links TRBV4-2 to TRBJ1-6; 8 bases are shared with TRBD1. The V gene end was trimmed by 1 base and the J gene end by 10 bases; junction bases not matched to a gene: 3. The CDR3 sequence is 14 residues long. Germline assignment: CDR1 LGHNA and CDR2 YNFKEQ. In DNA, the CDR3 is TGTGCCAGCAGCCAAGGGACAGGGAGGTCACCCCTCCACTTT. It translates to CASSQGTGRSPLHF.

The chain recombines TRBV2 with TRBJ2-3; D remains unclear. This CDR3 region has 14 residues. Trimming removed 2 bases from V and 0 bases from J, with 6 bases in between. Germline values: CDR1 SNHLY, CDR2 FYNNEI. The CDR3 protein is CASSELLSTDTQYF. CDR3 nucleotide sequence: TGTGCCAGCAGTGAACTACTCAGCACAGATACGCAGTATTTT.

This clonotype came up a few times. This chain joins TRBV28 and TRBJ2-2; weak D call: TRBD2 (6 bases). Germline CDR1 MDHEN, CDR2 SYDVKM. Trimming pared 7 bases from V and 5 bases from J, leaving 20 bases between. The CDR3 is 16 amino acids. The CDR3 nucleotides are TGTGCCAGCAACTCGGGCGCAGGTGGAGGGACCGGGGAGCTGTTTTTT. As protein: CASNSGAGGGTGELFF.

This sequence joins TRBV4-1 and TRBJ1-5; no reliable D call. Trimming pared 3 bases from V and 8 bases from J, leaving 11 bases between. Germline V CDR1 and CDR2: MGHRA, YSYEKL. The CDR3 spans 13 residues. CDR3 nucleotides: TGCGCCAGCAGCCAGGCCCTAGCGGAGCCCCAGCATTTT. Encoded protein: CASSQALAEPQHF.